The next 2 T cell receptor beta chains were all read from a single sample in a study of blood T cell repertoires in COVID-19. Generated by immunoSEQ multiplex PCR, the TCRdb table keeps only in-frame clones and is missing some. Among about 230,000 clones listed, 80% to 90% were seen once. The sample was peripheral blood. These receptors were taken from a man aged 50-59 years with COVID-19, enrolled during active disease.

The chain combines TRBV2 with TRBJ1-1; TRBD1 matches at 8 bases. The V segment lost 6 bases and the J segment 5 bases; nucleotides outside the gene matches: 8. Germline CDR1 SNHLY, CDR2 FYNNEI. CDR3 length: 14 residues. CDR3 protein: CASRLQGEGTEAFF. The CDR3 DNA is TGTGCCAGCAGGTTACAGGGGGAAGGGACTGAAGCTTTCTTT.

The V call is TRBV7-8, the J call TRBJ2-1; 7 bases align to TRBD2. Germline CDR1 and CDR2: SGHVS and FQNEAQ. The CDR3 covers 15 residues. The V and J ends lost 1 base and 5 bases, in that order; junction bases with no gene match: 5. The CDR3 is CASSLVAGGDNEQFF. The CDR3 DNA sequence: TGTGCCAGCAGCTTAGTAGCGGGCGGGGACAATGAGCAGTTCTTC.